This TCR beta chain was identified during a study of blood T cell repertoires in COVID-19. Turning to the study itself: COVID-19 samples from acute and convalescent phases originated in the United States, Italy and Spain.

Germline CDR1 reads GTSNPN; CDR2 reads SVGIG (reference sequence). The CDR3 spans 16 residues. The trim removed 1 base at V and 2 bases at J, leaving 6 bases unmatched. Original data processing: For nucleated cells, counts were estimated from reference gene primer amplification. Produced via immunoSEQ multiplex PCR; TCRdb's table is partial and in-frame only. V and J calls and clone size follow that table, whereas D and trimming were derived from the DNA. The sample shows about 170,000 clones, about 86% of them seen only once. This TCR was recovered from a man aged 50-59 years with active or convalescent COVID-19. The sequencing sample was made of peripheral blood. The chain couples TRBV30 to TRBJ2-1; 9 nucleotides line up with TRBD2. The CDR3 nucleotides are TGTGCCTGGAGTGACTCCCCTAGCGGGACCTACAATGAGCAGTTCTTC. Its translation: CAWSDSPSGTYNEQFF.